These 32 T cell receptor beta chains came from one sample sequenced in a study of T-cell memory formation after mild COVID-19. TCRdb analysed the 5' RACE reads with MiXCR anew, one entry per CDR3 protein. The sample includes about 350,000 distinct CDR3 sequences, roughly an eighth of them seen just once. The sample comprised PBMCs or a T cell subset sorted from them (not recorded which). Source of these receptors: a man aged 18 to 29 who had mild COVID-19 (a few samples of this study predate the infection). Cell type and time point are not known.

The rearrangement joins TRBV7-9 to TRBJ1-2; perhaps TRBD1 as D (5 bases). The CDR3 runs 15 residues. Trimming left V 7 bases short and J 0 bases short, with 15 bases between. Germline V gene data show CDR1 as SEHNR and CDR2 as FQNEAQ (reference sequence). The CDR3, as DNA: TGTGCCAGCACCTCACTCGGGACTCCTAACTATGGCTACACCTTC. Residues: CASTSLGTPNYGYTF. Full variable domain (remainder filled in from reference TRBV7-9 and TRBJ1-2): DTGVSQNPRHKITKRGQNVTFRCDPISEHNRLYWYRQTLGQGPEFLTYFQNEAQLEKSRLLSDRFSAERPKGSFSTLEIQRTEQGDSAMYLCASTSLGTPNYGYTFGSGTRLTVV.

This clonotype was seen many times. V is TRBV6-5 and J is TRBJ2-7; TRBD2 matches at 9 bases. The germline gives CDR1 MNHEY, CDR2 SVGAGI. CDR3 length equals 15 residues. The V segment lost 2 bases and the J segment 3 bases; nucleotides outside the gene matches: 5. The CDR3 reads CASSYKPSGDYEQYV. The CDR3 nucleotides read TGTGCCAGCAGTTACAAGCCTAGCGGGGACTACGAGCAGTACGTC.

For the CDR3, the DNA is TGTGCCACCAGTGATGGCTTGAAACGCTCCTACAATGAGCAGTTCTTC. This translates into CATSDGLKRSYNEQFF. The gene calls are TRBV24-1 and TRBJ2-1; D unclear. Looked up from germline, CDR1 is KGHDR and CDR2 is SFDVKD. There are 16 residues in the CDR3. V was trimmed by 3 bases and J by 0 bases, leaving 11 bases between them.

CDR3 DNA: TGTGCCAGCACCCACCCCGGACTAGCGGGGGGCCCAGATACGCAGTATTTT. Translation: CASTHPGLAGGPDTQYF. The V gene is TRBV3-1, the J gene TRBJ2-3; 14 bases map to TRBD2. CDR1 and CDR2 (germline): LGHDT, YNNKEL (reference sequence). Losses at the gene ends were 7 bases for V and 4 bases for J; bases not matched to a gene: 10. This CDR3 is 17 amino acids long.

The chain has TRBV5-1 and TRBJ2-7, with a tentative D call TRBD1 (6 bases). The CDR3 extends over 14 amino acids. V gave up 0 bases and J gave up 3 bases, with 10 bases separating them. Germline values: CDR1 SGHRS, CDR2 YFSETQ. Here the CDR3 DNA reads TGCGCCAGCAGCTTGGAACAGGGCTTCTACGAGCAGTACTTC. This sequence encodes CASSLEQGFYEQYF.

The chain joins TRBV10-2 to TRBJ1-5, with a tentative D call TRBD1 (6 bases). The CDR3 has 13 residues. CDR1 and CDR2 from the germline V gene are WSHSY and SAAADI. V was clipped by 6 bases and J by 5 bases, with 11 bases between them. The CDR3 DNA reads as TGCGCCAGCAGCTTGTACAGGGATCAGCCCCAGCATTTT. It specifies CASSLYRDQPQHF.

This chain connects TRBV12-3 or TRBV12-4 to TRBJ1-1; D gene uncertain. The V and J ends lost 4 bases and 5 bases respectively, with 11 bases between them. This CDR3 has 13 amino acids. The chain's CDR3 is CASSYGGKTEAFF. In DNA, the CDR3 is TGTGCCAGCAGTTATGGTGGGAAGACTGAAGCTTTCTTT.

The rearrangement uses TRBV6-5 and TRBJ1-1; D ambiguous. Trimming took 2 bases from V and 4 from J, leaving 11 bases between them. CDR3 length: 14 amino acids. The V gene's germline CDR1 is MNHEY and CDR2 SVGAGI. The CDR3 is CASSYTGGSTEAFF. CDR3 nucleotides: TGTGCCAGCAGTTACACGGGAGGAAGCACTGAAGCTTTCTTT.

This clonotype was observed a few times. CDR3 sequence (DNA): TGTGCCAGCACTAAGAGAACGGGGTTAGGGCAAGAGACCCAGTACTTC. This gives the protein CASTKRTGLGQETQYF. The chain joins TRBV6-6 to TRBJ2-5, with D possibly being TRBD2 (5 bases). The V and J ends lost 7 bases and 2 bases respectively, with 20 bases between them. The germline CDR1 and CDR2 sequences are MNHNY and SVGAGI (reference sequence). The CDR3 extends over 16 amino acids.

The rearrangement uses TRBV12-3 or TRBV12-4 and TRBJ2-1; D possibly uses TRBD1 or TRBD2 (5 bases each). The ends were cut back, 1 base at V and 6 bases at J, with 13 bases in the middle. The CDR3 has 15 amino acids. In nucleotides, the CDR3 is TGTGCCAGCAGTTTAGGGGACGGCCCCCCCAATGAGCAGTTCTTC. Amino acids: CASSLGDGPPNEQFF.

The CDR3 DNA is TGTGCCAGCAGCCGGGACAGGGGGTGGTACGAGCAGTACGTC. Translating it yields CASSRDRGWYEQYV. This chain links TRBV6-1 with TRBJ2-7; the match to TRBD1 covers 11 bases. Losses at the gene ends were 6 bases for V and 4 bases for J; bases not matched to a gene: 5. In germline, CDR1 is MNHNS, CDR2 SASEGT. This CDR3 comprises 14 residues.

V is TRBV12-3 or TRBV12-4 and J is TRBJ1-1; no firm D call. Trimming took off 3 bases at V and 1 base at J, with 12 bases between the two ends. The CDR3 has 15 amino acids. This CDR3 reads CASSLVGNSNTEAFF. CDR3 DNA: TGTGCCAGCAGTTTGGTCGGAAACTCGAACACTGAAGCTTTCTTT.

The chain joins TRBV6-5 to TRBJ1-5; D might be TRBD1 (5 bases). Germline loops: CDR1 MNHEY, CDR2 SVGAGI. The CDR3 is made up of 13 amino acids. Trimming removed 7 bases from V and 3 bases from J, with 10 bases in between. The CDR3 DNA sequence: TGTGCCAGCAACCGACAGTCCAATCAGCCCCAGCATTTT. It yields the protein CASNRQSNQPQHF.

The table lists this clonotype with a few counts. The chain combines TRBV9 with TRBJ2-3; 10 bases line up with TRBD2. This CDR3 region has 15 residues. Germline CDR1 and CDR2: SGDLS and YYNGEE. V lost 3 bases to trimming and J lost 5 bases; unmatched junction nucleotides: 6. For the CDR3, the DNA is TGTGCCAGCAGCGCAAAACTAGCGGGATTAGATACGCAGTATTTT. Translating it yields CASSAKLAGLDTQYF.

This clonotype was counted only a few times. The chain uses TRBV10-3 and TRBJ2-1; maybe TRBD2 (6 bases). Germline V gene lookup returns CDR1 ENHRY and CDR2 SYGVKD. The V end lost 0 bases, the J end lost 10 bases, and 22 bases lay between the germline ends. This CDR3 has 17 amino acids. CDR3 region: CAISESMGGRGVREQFF. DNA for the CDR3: TGTGCCATCAGTGAGTCGATGGGGGGAAGGGGAGTCAGGGAGCAGTTCTTC.

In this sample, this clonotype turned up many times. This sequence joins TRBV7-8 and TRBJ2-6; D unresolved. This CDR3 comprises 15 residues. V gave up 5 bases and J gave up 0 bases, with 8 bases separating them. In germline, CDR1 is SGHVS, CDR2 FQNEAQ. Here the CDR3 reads CASSLMDSGANVLTF. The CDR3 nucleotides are TGTGCCAGCAGCCTCATGGACTCTGGGGCCAACGTCCTGACTTTC.

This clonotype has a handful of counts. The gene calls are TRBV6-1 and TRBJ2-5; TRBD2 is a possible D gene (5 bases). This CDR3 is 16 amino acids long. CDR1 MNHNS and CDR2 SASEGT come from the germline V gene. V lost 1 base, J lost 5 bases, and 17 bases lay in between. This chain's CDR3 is CASSEVGSRRWETQYF. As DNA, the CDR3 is TGTGCCAGCAGTGAAGTGGGGTCGAGGAGGTGGGAGACCCAGTACTTC.

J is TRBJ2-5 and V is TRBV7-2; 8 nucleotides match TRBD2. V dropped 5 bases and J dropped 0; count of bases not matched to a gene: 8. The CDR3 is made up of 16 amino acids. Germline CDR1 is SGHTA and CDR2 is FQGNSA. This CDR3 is CASSDTSGEYQETQYF. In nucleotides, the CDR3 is TGTGCCAGCAGCGATACTAGCGGAGAGTACCAAGAGACCCAGTACTTC.

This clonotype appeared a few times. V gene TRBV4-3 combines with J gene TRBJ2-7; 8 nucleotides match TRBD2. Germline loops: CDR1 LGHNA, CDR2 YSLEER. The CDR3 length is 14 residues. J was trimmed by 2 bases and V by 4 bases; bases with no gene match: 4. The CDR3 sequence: CASSRKRGTYEQYV. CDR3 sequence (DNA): TGCGCCAGCAGCCGGAAGCGGGGGACCTACGAGCAGTACGTC.

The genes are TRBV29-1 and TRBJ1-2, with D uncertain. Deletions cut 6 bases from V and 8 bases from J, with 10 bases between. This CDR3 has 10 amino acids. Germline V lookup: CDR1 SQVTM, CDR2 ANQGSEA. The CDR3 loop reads CSVFEAGYTF. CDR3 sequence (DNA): TGCAGCGTGTTTGAGGCAGGCTACACCTTC.

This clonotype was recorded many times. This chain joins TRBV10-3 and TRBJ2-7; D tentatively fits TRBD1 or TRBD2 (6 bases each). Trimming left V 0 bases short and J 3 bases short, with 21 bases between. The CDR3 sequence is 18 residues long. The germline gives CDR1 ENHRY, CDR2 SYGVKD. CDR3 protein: CAISESGGLFRDNYEQYF. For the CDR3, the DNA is TGTGCCATCAGTGAGTCGGGGGGATTGTTTCGGGACAACTACGAGCAGTACTTC.

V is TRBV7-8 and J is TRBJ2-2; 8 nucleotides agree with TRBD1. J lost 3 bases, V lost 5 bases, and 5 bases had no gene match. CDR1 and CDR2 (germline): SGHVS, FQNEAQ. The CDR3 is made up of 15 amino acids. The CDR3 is CASSLDRGYTGELFF. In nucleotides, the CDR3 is TGTGCCAGCAGCCTTGACAGGGGTTACACCGGGGAGCTGTTTTTT.

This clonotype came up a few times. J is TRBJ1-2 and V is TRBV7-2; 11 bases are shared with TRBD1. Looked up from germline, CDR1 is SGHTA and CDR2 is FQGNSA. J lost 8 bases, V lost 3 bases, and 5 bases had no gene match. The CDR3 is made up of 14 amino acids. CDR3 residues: CASSFGQGARGYTF. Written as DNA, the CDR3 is TGTGCCAGCAGCTTTGGACAGGGGGCTCGCGGCTACACCTTC.

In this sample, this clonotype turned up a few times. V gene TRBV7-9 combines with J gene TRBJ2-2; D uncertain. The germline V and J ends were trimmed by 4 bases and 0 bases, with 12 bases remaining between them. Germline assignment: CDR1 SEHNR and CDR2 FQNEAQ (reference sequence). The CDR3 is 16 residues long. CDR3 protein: CASSYKMAANTGELFF. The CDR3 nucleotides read TGTGCCAGCAGCTACAAAATGGCAGCGAACACCGGGGAGCTGTTTTTT.

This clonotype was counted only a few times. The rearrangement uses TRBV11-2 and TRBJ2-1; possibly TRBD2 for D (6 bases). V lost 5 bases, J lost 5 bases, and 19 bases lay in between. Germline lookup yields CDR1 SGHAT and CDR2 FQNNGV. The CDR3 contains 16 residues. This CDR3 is CASSRSVVADHNEQFF. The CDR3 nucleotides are TGTGCCAGCAGCCGTTCCGTAGTAGCGGATCACAATGAGCAGTTCTTC. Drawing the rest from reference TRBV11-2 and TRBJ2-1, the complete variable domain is EAGVAQSPRYKIIEKRQSVAFWCNPISGHATLYWYQQILGQGPKLLIQFQNNGVVDDSQLPKDRFSAERLKGVDSTLKIQPAKLEDSAVYLCASSRSVVADHNEQFFGPGTRLTVL.

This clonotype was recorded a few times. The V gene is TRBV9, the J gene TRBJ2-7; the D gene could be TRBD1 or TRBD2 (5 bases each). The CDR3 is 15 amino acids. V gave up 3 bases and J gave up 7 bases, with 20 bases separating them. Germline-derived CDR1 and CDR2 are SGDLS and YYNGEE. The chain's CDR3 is CASSAWGRPSGEQYF. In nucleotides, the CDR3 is TGTGCCAGCAGCGCCTGGGGCCGACCCTCGGGGGAGCAGTACTTC.

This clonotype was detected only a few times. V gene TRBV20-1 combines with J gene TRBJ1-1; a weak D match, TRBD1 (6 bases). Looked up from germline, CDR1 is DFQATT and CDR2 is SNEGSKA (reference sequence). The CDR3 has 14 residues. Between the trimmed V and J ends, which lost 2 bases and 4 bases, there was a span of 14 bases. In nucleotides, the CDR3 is TGCAGTGCTAGACAGGGGCTCTTGTTCACTGAAGCTTTCTTT. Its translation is CSARQGLLFTEAFF.

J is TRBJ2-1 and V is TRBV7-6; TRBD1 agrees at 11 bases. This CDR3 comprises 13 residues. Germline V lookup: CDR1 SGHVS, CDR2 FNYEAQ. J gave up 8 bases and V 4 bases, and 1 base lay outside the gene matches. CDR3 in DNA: TGTGCCAGCAGCTGGGACAGGGGGGATGAGCAGTTCTTC. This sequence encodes CASSWDRGDEQFF.

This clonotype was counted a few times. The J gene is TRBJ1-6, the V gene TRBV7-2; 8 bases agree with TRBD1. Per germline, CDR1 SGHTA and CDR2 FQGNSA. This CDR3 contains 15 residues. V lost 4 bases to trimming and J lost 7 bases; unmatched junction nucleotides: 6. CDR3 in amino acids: CASSSSGQVNSPLHF. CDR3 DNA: TGTGCCAGCAGCTCTTCGGGACAGGTGAATTCACCCCTCCACTTT. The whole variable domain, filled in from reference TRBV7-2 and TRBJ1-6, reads GAGVSQSPSNKVTEKGKDVELRCDPISGHTALYWYRQSLGQGLEFLIYFQGNSAPDKSGLPSDRFSAERTGGSVSTLTIQRTQQEDSAVYLCASSSSGQVNSPLHFGNGTRLTVT.

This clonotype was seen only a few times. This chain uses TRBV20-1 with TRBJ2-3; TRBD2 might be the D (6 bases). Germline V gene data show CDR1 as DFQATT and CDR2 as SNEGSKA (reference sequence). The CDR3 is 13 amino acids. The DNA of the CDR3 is TGCGGGGGGTGGGAGCCTATCACAGATACGCAGTATTTT. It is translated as CGGWEPITDTQYF.

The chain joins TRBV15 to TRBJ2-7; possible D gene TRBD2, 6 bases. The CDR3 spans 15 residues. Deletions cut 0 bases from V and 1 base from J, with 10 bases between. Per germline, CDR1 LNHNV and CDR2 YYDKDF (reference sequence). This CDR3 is CATSRDRTNSYEQYF. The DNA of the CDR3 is TGTGCCACCAGCAGAGATAGGACTAATTCCTACGAGCAGTACTTC.

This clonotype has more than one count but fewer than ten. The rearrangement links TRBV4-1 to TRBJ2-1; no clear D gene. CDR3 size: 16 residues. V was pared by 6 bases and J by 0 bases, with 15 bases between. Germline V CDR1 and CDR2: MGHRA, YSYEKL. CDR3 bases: TGCGCCAGCAGGAACCCCGGACGGAGCTCCTACAATGAGCAGTTCTTC. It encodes CASRNPGRSSYNEQFF.